A selection of T cell receptor beta chains follows, all from one sample in a study of blood T cell repertoires in COVID-19. The protocol was immunoSEQ multiplex PCR, while the TCRdb copy is restricted to in-frame clones and leaves out a portion. The sample lists around 150,000 clones; roughly 83% were seen once. The sample taken for sequencing was peripheral blood. These receptors came from a woman older than 75 with active or convalescent COVID-19. CDR3s leave out the opening cysteine and the closing phenylalanine or tryptophan. Each record gives: CDR3 protein, V gene, J gene, CDR3 length, clone size. Expanded clones get a size class; other rows say once, few or many, or leave the size out.

ASSRTGDGAKNIQY	TRBV18	TRBJ2-4	14	NA
ASSQGAWDTKSPLH	TRBV3-1/TRBV3-2	TRBJ1-6	14	once
ASSEDPGQLYGYT	TRBV5-6	TRBJ1-2	13	NA
ASSAGEGNYGYT	TRBV5-1	TRBJ1-2	12	NA
ASSYSELNTEAF	TRBV7-9	TRBJ1-1	12	NA
ASSPPGPTGTGNTIY	TRBV7-9	TRBJ1-3	15	NA
ASSEYQPGTDTQY	TRBV2	TRBJ2-3	13	NA
ASSLEGAFTDTQY	TRBV5-1	TRBJ2-3	13	once
ASSEWGGSNSPLH	TRBV25-1	TRBJ1-6	13	NA
ASSLGSGGAYTQY	TRBV7-2	TRBJ2-3	13	NA
ASSLLTGAQNIQY	TRBV5-6	TRBJ2-4	13	NA
ASSGAGGYNEQF	TRBV19	TRBJ2-1	12	NA
ASSSDRGIWVYGYT	TRBV7-2	TRBJ1-2	14	few
ASSTWDIPNIQY	TRBV19	TRBJ2-4	12	NA
ASSYSASSSYNEQF	TRBV6-6	TRBJ2-1	14	NA
ASSQEVGASGNTIY	TRBV4-3	TRBJ1-3	14	NA
AISNRENNSPLH	TRBV10-3	TRBJ1-6	12	NA
ASSSWGGNQPQH	TRBV9	TRBJ1-5	12	few
ASSVMSSGNTIY	TRBV9	TRBJ1-3	12	NA
ASSVAGGGLNTGELF	TRBV9	TRBJ2-2	15	NA
ASSQDSDGVGGYT	TRBV4-3	TRBJ1-2	13	once
ASSFSGKETQY	TRBV5-5	TRBJ2-5	11	NA
ASSSTGYNEQF	TRBV27	TRBJ2-1	11	NA
ATGTGGANEKLF	TRBV10-3	TRBJ1-4	12	NA
ASSSPAQGANTIY	TRBV6-2/TRBV6-3	TRBJ1-3	13	NA
AISATGLDQETQY	TRBV10-3	TRBJ2-5	13	once
ASSLDFTGRRGGGYT	TRBV11-2	TRBJ1-2	15	NA
ATGGAGNEQF	TRBV10-3	TRBJ2-1	10	NA
ASSLIGTGGNGYT	TRBV5-6	TRBJ1-2	13	NA
ASSQGTVNQPQH	TRBV3-1/TRBV3-2	TRBJ1-5	12	NA
ASSYDRSNYGYT	TRBV6-5	TRBJ1-2	12	NA
ASSLGAGVGEKLF	TRBV7-6	TRBJ1-4	13	NA
ASSSQGAWTEAF	TRBV11-2	TRBJ1-1	12	NA
ASSPDRGRGGTEAF	TRBV18	TRBJ1-1	14	few
ASSLGTGGFTGELF	TRBV7-3	TRBJ2-2	14	NA
ASRQGGVTEAF	TRBV5-1	TRBJ1-1	11	NA
ASSESFWNTEAF	TRBV2	TRBJ1-1	12	NA
AWSRGQGQSGNQPQH	TRBV30	TRBJ1-5	15	NA
ASEREAGTEAF	TRBV12-5	TRBJ1-1	11	NA
ASTLSAGAGAEAF	TRBV7-9	TRBJ1-1	13	NA
ASSSARGLNTGELF	TRBV7-9	TRBJ2-2	14	few
ASSIVSGYDNQPQH	TRBV19	TRBJ1-5	14	once
ASSLVGTGGILSNQPQH	TRBV7-8	TRBJ1-5	17	NA
ASSIGTEESGYT	TRBV19	TRBJ1-2	12	NA
AISESITGATEQY	TRBV10-3	TRBJ2-7	13	NA
ASSLSGQNTEAF	TRBV7-2	TRBJ1-1	12	NA
ASSPIGGGNEQF	TRBV18	TRBJ2-1	12	NA
ASRPRAGGNAEAF	TRBV6-5	TRBJ1-1	13	NA
ASSQAGTVGNTIY	TRBV14	TRBJ1-3	13	NA
ASSRHARSETSYEQY	TRBV4-3	TRBJ2-7	15	NA
ASSLKAGDEQF	TRBV18	TRBJ2-1	11	once
ASSRTQGSGGYT	TRBV5-8	TRBJ1-2	12	NA